This entry features one T cell receptor (beta chain) sequence. The PCR used 60 V beta and 13 J beta primers. The data were produced by immunoSEQ multiplex PCR, yet TCRdb's version contains in-frame clones alone and is incomplete. The sample holds about 38,000 clones; 82% are singletons and the top ten take 7.8%. The data were taken from a study of glioma-infiltrating T cells after dendritic cell vaccination. Turning to the study itself: Glioblastoma patients came from Phase I and II dendritic cell vaccination trials.

The sample was blood, taken before dendritic cell vaccination. This clonotype was sampled from a human donor with glioblastoma.

CDR3 residues: CASSVGQAGEQYF. The CDR3 DNA reads TGTGCCAGCAGCGTAGGACAGGCCGGCGAGCAGTACTTC. The V gene is TRBV9, the J gene TRBJ2-7; perhaps TRBD1 as D (6 bases). CDR1 is SGDLS, CDR2 YYNGEE, per germline. V shed 0 bases and J shed 6 bases, with 10 bases lying between them. The CDR3 has 13 amino acids.